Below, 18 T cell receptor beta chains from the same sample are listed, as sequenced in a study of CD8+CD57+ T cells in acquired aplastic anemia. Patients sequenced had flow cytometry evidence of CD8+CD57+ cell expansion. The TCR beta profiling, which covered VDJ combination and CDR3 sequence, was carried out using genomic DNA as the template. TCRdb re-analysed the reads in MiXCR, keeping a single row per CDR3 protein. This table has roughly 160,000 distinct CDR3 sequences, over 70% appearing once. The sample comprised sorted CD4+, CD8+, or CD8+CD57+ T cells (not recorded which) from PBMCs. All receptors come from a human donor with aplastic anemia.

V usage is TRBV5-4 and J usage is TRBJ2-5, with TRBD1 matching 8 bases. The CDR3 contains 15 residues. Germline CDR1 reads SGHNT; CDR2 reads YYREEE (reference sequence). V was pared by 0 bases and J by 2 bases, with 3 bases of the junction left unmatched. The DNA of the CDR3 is TGTGCCAGCAGCTTGGGGGGACAGGTTCAAGAGACCCAGTACTTC. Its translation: CASSLGGQVQETQYF.

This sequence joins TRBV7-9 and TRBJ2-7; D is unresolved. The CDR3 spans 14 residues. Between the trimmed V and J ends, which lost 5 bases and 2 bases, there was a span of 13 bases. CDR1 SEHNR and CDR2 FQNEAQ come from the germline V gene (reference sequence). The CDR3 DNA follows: TGTGCCAGCAGCCCCCCTGGGGATCCCTACGAGCAGTACTTC. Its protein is CASSPPGDPYEQYF.

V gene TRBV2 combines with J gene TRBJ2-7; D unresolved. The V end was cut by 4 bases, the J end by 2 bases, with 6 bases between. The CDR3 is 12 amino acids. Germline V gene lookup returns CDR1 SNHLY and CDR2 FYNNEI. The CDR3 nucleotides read TGTGCCAGCAGTGCCGCGACCTACGAGCAGTACTTC. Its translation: CASSAATYEQYF.

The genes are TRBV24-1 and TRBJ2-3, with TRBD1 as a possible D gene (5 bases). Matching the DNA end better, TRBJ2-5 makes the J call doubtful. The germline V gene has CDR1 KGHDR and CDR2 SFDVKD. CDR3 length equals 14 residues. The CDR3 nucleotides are TGTGCCACCAGCATGCCAGGGTTCCAAGAGACCCAGTACTTC. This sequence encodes CATSMPGFQETQYF.

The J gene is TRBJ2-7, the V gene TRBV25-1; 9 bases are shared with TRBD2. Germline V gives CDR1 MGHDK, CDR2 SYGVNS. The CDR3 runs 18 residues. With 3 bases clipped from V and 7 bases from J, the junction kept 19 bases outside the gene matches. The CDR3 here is CASSERRSTGTSLGEQYF. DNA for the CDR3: TGTGCCAGCAGTGAGCGAAGGAGTACCGGGACTAGCTTGGGAGAGCAGTACTTC.

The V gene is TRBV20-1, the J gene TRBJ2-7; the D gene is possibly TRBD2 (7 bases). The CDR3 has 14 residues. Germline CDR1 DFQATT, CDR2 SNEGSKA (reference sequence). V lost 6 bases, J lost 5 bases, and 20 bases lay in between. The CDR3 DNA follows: TGCAGTGCACCGAGGGAGGGGGAGGCCCACGAGCAGTACTTC. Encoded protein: CSAPREGEAHEQYF.

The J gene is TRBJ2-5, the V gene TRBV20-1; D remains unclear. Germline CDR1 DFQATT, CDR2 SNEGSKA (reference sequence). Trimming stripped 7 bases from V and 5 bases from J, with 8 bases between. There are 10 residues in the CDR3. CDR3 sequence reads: CSGVRETQYF. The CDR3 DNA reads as TGCAGTGGCGTCAGGGAGACCCAGTACTTC.

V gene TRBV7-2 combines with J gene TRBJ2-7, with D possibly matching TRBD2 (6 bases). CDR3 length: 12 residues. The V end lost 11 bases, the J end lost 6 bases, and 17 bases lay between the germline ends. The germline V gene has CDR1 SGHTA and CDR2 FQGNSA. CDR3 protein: CAWSAWDSEQYF. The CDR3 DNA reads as TGTGCCTGGAGTGCCTGGGACTCCGAGCAGTACTTC.

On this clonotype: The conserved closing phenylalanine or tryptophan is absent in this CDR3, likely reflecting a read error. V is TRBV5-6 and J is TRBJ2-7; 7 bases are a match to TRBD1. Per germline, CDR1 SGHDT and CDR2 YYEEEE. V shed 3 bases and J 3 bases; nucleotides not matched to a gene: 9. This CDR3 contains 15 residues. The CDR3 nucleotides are TGTGCCAGCAGCTCCGTTACAGGGGCTGGCTACGAGCAGTACCTC. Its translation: CASSSVTGAGYEQYL.

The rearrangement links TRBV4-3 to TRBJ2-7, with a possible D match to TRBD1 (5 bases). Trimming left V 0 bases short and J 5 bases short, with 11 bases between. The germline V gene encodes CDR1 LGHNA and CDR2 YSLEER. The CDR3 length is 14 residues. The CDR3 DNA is TGCGCCAGCAGCCAAGATCGCCAGGGCAACGAGCAGTACTTC. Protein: CASSQDRQGNEQYF.

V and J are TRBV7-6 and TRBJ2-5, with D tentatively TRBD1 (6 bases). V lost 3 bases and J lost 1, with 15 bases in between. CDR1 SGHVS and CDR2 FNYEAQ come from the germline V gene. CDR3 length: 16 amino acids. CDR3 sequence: CASSFGQTYSQETQYF. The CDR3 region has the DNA TGTGCCAGCAGCTTCGGACAGACTTATTCCCAAGAGACCCAGTACTTC.

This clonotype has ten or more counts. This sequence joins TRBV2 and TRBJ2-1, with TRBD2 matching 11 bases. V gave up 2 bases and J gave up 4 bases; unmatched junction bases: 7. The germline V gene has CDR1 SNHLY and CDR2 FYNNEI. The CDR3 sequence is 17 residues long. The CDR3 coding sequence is TGTGCCAGCAGTGAAACTAGCGGGGGAGGGGGATACAATGAGCAGTTCTTC. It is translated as CASSETSGGGGYNEQFF.

CDR3 protein: CASSAGTGEGETQYF. CDR3 DNA sequence: TGTGCCAGCAGTGCCGGGACAGGGGAAGGAGAGACCCAGTACTTC. The rearrangement links TRBV6-4 to TRBJ2-5; TRBD1 matches at 10 bases. Germline-derived CDR1 and CDR2 are MRHNA and SNTAGT. The CDR3 totals 15 residues. J lost 4 bases, V lost 4 bases, and 6 bases had no gene match.

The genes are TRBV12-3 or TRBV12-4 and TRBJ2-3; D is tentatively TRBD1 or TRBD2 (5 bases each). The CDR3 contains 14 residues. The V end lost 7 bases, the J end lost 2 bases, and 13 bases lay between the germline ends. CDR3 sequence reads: CASTPGRPTDTQYF. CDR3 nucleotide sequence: TGTGCCAGCACCCCGGGACGCCCCACAGATACGCAGTATTTT.

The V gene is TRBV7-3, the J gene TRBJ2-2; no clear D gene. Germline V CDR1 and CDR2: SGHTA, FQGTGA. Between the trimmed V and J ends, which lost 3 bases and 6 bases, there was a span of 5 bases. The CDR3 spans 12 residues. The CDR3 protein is CASSLTAGELFF. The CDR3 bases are TGTGCCAGCAGCTTGACCGCCGGGGAGCTGTTTTTT.

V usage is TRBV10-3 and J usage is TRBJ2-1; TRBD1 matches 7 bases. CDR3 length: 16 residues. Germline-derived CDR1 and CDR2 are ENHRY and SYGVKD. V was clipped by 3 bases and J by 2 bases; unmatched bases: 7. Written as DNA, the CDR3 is TGTGCCATCAGTGAAGCACAGGGGTCAGCCTACAATGAGCAGTTCTTC. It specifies CAISEAQGSAYNEQFF.

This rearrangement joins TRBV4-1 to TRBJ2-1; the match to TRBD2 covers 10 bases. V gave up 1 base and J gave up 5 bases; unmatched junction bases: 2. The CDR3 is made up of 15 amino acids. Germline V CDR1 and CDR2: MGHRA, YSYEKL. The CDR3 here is CASSQVGLADNEQFF. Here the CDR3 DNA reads TGCGCCAGCAGCCAAGTTGGACTAGCGGACAATGAGCAGTTCTTC.

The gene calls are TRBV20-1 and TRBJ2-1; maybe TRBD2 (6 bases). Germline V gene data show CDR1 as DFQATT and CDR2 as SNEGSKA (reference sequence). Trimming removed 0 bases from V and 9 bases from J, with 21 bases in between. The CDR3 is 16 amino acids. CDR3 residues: CSARDSRGVSTSEQFF. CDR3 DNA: TGCAGTGCTAGAGATAGCCGCGGGGTCAGTACCAGTGAGCAGTTCTTC.